This T cell receptor (beta chain) was captured by sequencing in a study of blood T cell repertoires in COVID-19 (dated by TCRdb to the early 2020s). Some background on the complete study: Collaborator samples came from the United States, Italy and Spain and covered acute and convalescent phases of COVID-19. The prospective study material was composed of cDNA or gDNA derived from T cells, B-cell-depleted T cells, or PBMCs. The repertoires were released in a freely available public database intended as a resource for research on the immune response to SARS-CoV-2. Where HLA class I and class II types were available, the types were taken from metadata supplied by the sample provider, not from assay-based typing. Sample metadata almost always included a de-identified subject ID, COVID-19 status, age in years and sex. Samples were obtained from the ongoing ImmuneRACE study (first 160 participants) and from over a thousand subjects provided by 6 global collaborators. The dataset comprised deeply sampled blood TCRbeta repertoires from subjects exposed to, actively infected with, or recovered from COVID-19. Results the study describes overall, beyond this receptor: The quantity of clinical and demographic metadata differed by source and by participant and was supplied without curation.

Compared with germline, V lacks 5 bases and J lacks 5 bases; bases without a gene match: 12. Reading the germline V gene gives CDR1 SGHAT and CDR2 FQNNGV. The CDR3 spans 16 residues, from the cysteine through the phenylalanine. Of all the DNA, just the CDR3 is kept, 48 bases in frame from base 1. A remark on this clone: This clone's antigen is unknown. Qualities for individual bases were not recorded, and no much larger clone is one base off.

In the prospective study, participants were about 18 to 100 years old, resided in fewer than 25 geographic areas of the United States, and were enrolled through a virtual design. In the prospective study, participants were assigned to cohorts based on the clinical history participants reported in a screening survey and a study questionnaire. Exposed participants had been in contact with someone with a PCR-confirmed or clinician-diagnosed COVID-19 case within 2 weeks of study entry. In the prospective study, mobile phlebotomists collected whole blood, serum and a nasopharyngeal or oropharyngeal swab from each participant. Participants in the prospective study had the option to provide additional blood draws and questionnaires over a roughly two-month period. Before DNA extraction, prospective study blood samples were shipped either frozen or at room temperature. TCRbeta CDR3 regions were amplified from genomic DNA using the immunoSEQ Assay, a bias-controlled multiplex PCR. As for the original processing: Within the assay, amplification of reference gene primers was used to estimate how many nucleated cells each sample contained. Sequence reads were collapsed and filtered to measure the absolute abundance of every unique TCRbeta CDR3 rearrangement. For each sample, productive Simpson clonality was calculated as the square root of Simpson's diversity index across productive rearrangements. In TCRdb, the immuneACCESS table is reduced to in-frame sequences with V and J assigned. These tables do not hold every clone; where another copy was compared, an unresolved V gene accounts for under half, and the others remain unexplained. V, J and clone size are those of that table, while D and trimming were read from the DNA. The sample table lists about 250,000 clones, 70% to 90% of them with a count of one. The top ten constitute less than 8.5% of the sample.

This TCR was recovered from a woman aged 45 to 65 who had been exposed to COVID-19. The chain was built from TRBV11-2 and TRBJ2-3; the junction holds 8 bases that match TRBD2. Sequencing was done on a sample of PBMCs or T cells enriched from blood (not recorded which). In nucleotides, the sequence is TGTGCCAGCAGCCTCGAGGCGGGGGGAAAACTAGATACGCAGTATTTT. The translation is CASSLEAGGKLDTQYF.